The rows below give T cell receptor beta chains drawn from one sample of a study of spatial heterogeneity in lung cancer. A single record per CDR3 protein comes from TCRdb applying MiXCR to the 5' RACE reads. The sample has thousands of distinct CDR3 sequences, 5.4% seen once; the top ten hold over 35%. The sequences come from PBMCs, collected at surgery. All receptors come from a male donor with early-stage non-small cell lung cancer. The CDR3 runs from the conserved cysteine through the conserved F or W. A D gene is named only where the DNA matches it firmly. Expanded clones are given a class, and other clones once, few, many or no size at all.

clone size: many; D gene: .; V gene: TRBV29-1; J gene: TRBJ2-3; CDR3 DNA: TGCAGTTACCTTACTCGGGATACGCAGTATTTT; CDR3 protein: CSYLTRDTQYF
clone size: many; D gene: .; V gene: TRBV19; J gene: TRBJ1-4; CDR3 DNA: TGTGCCAGTCGACGGGTGCAGGGAGAGGGTGAAAAACTGTTTTTT; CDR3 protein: CASRRVQGEGEKLFF
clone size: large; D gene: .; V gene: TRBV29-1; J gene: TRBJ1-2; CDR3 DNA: TGCAGCGTCCGATTATCCCTGTCCTATGGCTACACCTTC; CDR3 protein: CSVRLSLSYGYTF
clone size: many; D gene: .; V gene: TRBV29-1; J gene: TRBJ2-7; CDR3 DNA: TGCAGCGTTTGCGTCGGCTCCTACGAGCAGTACTTC; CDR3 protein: CSVCVGSYEQYF
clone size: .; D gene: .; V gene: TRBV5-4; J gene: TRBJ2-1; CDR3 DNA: TGTGCCAGCAGCGGAACAGGGCCTTACTCCTACAATGAGCAGTTCTTC; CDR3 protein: CASSGTGPYSYNEQFF
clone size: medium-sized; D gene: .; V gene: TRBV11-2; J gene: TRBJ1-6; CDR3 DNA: TGTGCCAGCAGCCAGGGACCGCTGTCTAATTCACCCCTCCACTTT; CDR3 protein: CASSQGPLSNSPLHF
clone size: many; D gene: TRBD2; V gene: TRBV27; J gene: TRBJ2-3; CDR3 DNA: TGTGCCAGCAGCCAAACCCCTTTCTCTAATAGCGGGAGAGGAGATACGCAGTATTTT; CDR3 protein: CASSQTPFSNSGRGDTQYF
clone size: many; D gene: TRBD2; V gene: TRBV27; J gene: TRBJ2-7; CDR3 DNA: TGTGCCAGCAGTATCAGGGGACTAGCGGCAAACTACGAGCAGTACTTC; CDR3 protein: CASSIRGLAANYEQYF
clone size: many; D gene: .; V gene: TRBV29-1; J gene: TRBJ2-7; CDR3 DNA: TGCAGCGTTGAAGAACGACAGACCTACGAGCAGTACTTC; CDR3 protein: CSVEERQTYEQYF
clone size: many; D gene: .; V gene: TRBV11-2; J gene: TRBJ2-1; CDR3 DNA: TGTGCCAGCAGCTCCCTTAGGAGCGGCCCTCGCTCCTACAATGAGCAGTTCTTC; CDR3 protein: CASSSLRSGPRSYNEQFF
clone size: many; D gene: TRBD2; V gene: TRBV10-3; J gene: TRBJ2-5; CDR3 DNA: TGTGCCATCAGGCCCGCGCCCGGACTAGCGGGGGACATCCAAGAGACCCAGTACTTC; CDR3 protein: CAIRPAPGLAGDIQETQYF
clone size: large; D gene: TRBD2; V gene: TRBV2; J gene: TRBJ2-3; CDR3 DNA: TGTGCCAGCAGTGCTCTGGCTAGCGGGGGGGCCACAGATACGCAGTATTTT; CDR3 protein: CASSALASGGATDTQYF
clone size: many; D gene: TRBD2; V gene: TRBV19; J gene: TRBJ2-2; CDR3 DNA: TGTGCCAGTAGTCGGGCGGGAGCCAACACCGGGGAGCTGTTTTTT; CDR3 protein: CASSRAGANTGELFF
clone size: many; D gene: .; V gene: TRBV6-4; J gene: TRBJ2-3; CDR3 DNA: TGTGCCAGCAGTGAGTCGGCTAGCCGTAGCACAGATACGCAGTATTTT; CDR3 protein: CASSESASRSTDTQYF
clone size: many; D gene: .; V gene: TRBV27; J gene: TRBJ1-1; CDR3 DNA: TGTGCCAGCAGTCCTATAGCCGGACGGGTCACTGAAGCTTTCTTT; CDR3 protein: CASSPIAGRVTEAFF
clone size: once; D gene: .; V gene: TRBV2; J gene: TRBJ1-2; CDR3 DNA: TGTGACAACAGTGGAATGGATGGCTACACCTTC; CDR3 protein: CDNSGMDGYTF
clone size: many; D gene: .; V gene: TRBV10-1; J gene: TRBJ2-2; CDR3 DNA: TGCGCCAACAAGCACAAGGACCCTAACACCGGGGAGCTGTTTTTT; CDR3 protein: CANKHKDPNTGELFF
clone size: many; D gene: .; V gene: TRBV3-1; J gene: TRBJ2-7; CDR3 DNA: TGTGCCAGCAGCCAAGAGTCGCAGGGGCTGGGGGAGCAGTACTTC; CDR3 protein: CASSQESQGLGEQYF
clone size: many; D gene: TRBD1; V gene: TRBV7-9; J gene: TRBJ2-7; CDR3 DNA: TGTGCCAGCAGCTTGGGGACAGGGGGCACCACCTACGAGCAGTACTTC; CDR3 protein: CASSLGTGGTTYEQYF
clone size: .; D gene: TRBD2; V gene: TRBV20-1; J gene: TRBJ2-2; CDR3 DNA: TGCAGTCTCACTAGCGGTAACACCGGGGAGCTGTTTTTT; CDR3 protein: CSLTSGNTGELFF
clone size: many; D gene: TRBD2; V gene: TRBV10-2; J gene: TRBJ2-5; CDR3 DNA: TGCGCCAGCAGTGAGAATCCGGGACTAGTTCAAGAGACCCAGTACTTC; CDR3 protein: CASSENPGLVQETQYF
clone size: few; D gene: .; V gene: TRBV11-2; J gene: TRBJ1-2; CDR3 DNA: TGTGCCAGCAGCGGGTATAGGGTGGCAGCTAACTATGGCTACACCTTC; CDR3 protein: CASSGYRVAANYGYTF
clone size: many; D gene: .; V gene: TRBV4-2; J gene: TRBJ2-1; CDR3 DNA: TGTGCCAGCAGCCCTTTACTTAGCCGGAGCTCCTACAATGAGCAGTTCTTC; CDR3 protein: CASSPLLSRSSYNEQFF
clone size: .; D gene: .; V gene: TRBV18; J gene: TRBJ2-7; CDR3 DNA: TGTGCCAGCTCAACCAATTACAGGTCCTACGAGCAGTACTTC; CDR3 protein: CASSTNYRSYEQYF
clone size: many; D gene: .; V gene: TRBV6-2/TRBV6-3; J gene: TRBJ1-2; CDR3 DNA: TGTGCCAGCAGCAGGGATGGCTACACCTTC; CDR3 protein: CASSRDGYTF
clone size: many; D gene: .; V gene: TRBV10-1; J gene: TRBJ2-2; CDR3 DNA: TGCGCCAGCAGTGCTCCTCTGGTGGGCCAGGGGACGAACACCGGGGAGCTGTTTTTT; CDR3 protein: CASSAPLVGQGTNTGELFF
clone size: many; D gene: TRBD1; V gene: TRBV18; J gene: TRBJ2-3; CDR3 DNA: TGTGCCAGCTCAACGGACAGGGTCCCAGATACGCAGTATTTT; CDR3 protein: CASSTDRVPDTQYF
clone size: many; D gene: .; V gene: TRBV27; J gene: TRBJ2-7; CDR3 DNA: TGTGCCAGCAGTCCGGGACCCCTATACGAGCAGTACTTC; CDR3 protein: CASSPGPLYEQYF
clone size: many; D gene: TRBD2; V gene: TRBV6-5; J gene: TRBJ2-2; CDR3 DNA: TGTGCCAGCAGTTCCAGCGGGAGCCCCGGGGAGCTGTTTTTT; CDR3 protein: CASSSSGSPGELFF